These T cell receptor beta chains were read from a single sample in a study of shared clonotypes between healthy human individuals. TCRdb keeps only in-frame clones here, not all; method: immunoSEQ multiplex PCR. The data contain about 450,000 clones, 70% to 80% of them singletons. The specimen sequenced was PBMCs. The receptor source for this set is a woman between 40 and 55 years old in good health. Some clones in this sample may be carry-over from other donors' samples. CDR3s include the opening cysteine and the closing phenylalanine or tryptophan. A D gene is named only where the DNA matches it firmly. Only some rows state a clone size, as once, few, many or a class for expanded clones.

J gene,clone size,V gene,D gene,CDR3 length,CDR3 protein,CDR3 DNA
TRBJ1-2,NA,TRBV6-5,NA,11,CASTSPRGYTF,TGTGCCAGCACTTCGCCTCGGGGCTACACCTTC
TRBJ1-5,NA,TRBV7-9,NA,14,CASSPQGSNQPQHF,TGTGCCAGCAGCCCCCAGGGTAGCAATCAGCCCCAGCATTTT
TRBJ1-2,many,TRBV28,TRBD1,14,CASSSTGGRYGYTF,TGTGCCAGCAGTTCGACAGGGGGGAGGTATGGCTACACCTTC
TRBJ1-2,NA,TRBV2,NA,13,CASRDQSNYGYTF,TGTGCCAGCAGGGACCAGAGTAACTATGGCTACACCTTC
TRBJ2-1,NA,TRBV15,NA,17,CATSREGSGLRYNEQFF,TGTGCCACCAGCAGAGAAGGGTCAGGGCTAAGATACAATGAGCAGTTCTTC
TRBJ1-2,NA,TRBV28,NA,15,CASRDDTHPNYGYTF,TGTGCCAGCAGGGACGATACACACCCTAACTATGGCTACACCTTC
TRBJ1-1,NA,TRBV2,NA,11,CASAYRAEAFF,TGTGCCAGCGCATACAGGGCTGAAGCTTTCTTT
TRBJ2-7,NA,TRBV30,TRBD2,16,CAWSRPSSGVSYEQYF,TGTGCCTGGAGCCGGCCCTCTAGCGGGGTATCCTACGAGCAGTACTTC
TRBJ2-3,few,TRBV28,NA,13,CATARPSTDTQYF,TGTGCCACAGCAAGGCCAAGCACAGATACGCAGTATTTT
TRBJ1-5,few,TRBV18,NA,15,CASSSGQVGNQPQHF,TGTGCCAGCTCAAGCGGACAAGTAGGCAATCAGCCCCAGCATTTT
TRBJ1-2,NA,TRBV7-8,NA,15,CASSLALGGAEGYTF,TGTGCCAGCAGCTTAGCGCTGGGGGGCGCAGAGGGCTACACCTTC
TRBJ2-2,NA,TRBV14,NA,12,CASSLNTGELFF,TGTGCCAGCAGCCTTAATACCGGGGAGCTGTTTTTT
TRBJ2-3,NA,TRBV6-4,NA,14,CASSDSSNTDTQYF,TGTGCCAGCAGTGACTCGTCCAACACAGATACGCAGTATTTT
TRBJ2-1,once,TRBV18,NA,15,CASSPRGSSYNEQFF,TGTGCCAGCTCACCACGTGGGAGCTCCTACAATGAGCAGTTCTTC
TRBJ2-1,NA,TRBV18,NA,13,CASSPGQYNEQFF,TGTGCCAGCTCACCCGGACAATACAATGAGCAGTTCTTC
TRBJ1-2,NA,TRBV28,NA,12,CASRFSSYGYTF,TGTGCCAGCAGATTTAGTAGCTATGGCTACACCTTC
TRBJ1-2,NA,TRBV19,TRBD1,15,CASSQTRDRVYGYTF,TGTGCCAGTAGTCAAACCCGGGACAGGGTCTATGGCTACACCTTC
TRBJ2-1,NA,TRBV25-1,NA,17,CASSPLAGRGSYNEQFF,TGTGCCAGCAGTCCCCTTGCGGGGCGCGGCTCCTACAATGAGCAGTTCTTC
TRBJ2-2,NA,TRBV11-2,TRBD2,15,CASSPTSGGTGELFF,TGTGCCAGCAGCCCAACTAGCGGAGGCACCGGGGAGCTGTTTTTT
TRBJ1-2,NA,TRBV18,NA,13,CASSLRTDYGYTF,TGTGCCAGCTCACTACGGACAGACTATGGCTACACCTTC
TRBJ2-7,NA,TRBV6-5,TRBD1,15,CASSKGTGGSYEQYF,TGTGCCAGCAGTAAAGGGACAGGAGGCTCCTACGAGCAGTACTTC
TRBJ2-3,NA,TRBV11-1,TRBD2,16,CASSSWREEDTDTQYF,TGTGCCAGCAGCTCATGGCGGGAGGAGGACACAGATACGCAGTATTTT
TRBJ2-2,NA,TRBV2,NA,14,CASSEISNTGELFF,TGTGCCAGCAGTGAAATATCCAACACCGGGGAGCTGTTTTTT
TRBJ2-7,NA,TRBV7-9,TRBD2,15,CASSLSGRTSLEQYF,TGTGCCAGCAGCTTAAGCGGGAGGACCTCTTTAGAGCAGTACTTC
TRBJ2-1,NA,TRBV4-2,NA,16,CASSQHAGAYYNEQFF,TGTGCCAGCAGCCAGCATGCGGGGGCTTACTACAATGAGCAGTTCTTC
TRBJ2-1,NA,TRBV7-2,NA,14,CASSLWGRTNEQFF,TGTGCCAGCAGCTTGTGGGGACGGACCAATGAGCAGTTCTTC
TRBJ2-7,NA,TRBV25-1,NA,15,CASSGGVQTLYEQYF,TGTGCCAGCAGCGGAGGCGTGCAGACGCTTTACGAGCAGTACTTC
TRBJ2-7,few,TRBV9,NA,13,CASSPGTSYEQYF,TGTGCCAGCAGCCCTGGGACCTCTTACGAGCAGTACTTC
TRBJ1-4,NA,TRBV28,NA,15,CASSLGTGKRGKLFF,TGTGCCAGCAGTTTGGGGACGGGAAAGAGAGGAAAACTGTTTTTT
TRBJ2-1,few,TRBV29-1,NA,12,CSVELGYNEQFF,TGCAGCGTTGAACTGGGTTACAATGAGCAGTTCTTC
TRBJ1-5,NA,TRBV7-9,TRBD1,14,CASSLDRGDQPQHF,TGTGCCAGCAGCCTGGACAGGGGGGATCAGCCCCAGCATTTT
TRBJ2-7,NA,TRBV6-6,TRBD1,15,CASTYLDRSAYEQYF,TGTGCCAGCACCTACCTGGACAGGTCAGCCTACGAGCAGTACTTC
TRBJ1-5,few,TRBV6-6,NA,16,CASSYSTAGSNQPQHF,TGTGCCAGCAGTTACTCGACGGCAGGTAGCAATCAGCCCCAGCATTTT
TRBJ2-5,NA,TRBV29-1,NA,11,CSVGTLETQYF,TGCAGCGTTGGGACATTAGAGACCCAGTACTTC
TRBJ2-7,NA,TRBV5-1,TRBD2,15,CASSMGLAEPYEQYF,TGCGCCAGCAGCATGGGACTAGCGGAGCCCTACGAGCAGTACTTC
TRBJ2-1,once,TRBV19,NA,13,CASSQGSYNEQFF,TGTGCCAGTTCGCAGGGGTCCTACAATGAGCAGTTCTTC
TRBJ2-3,NA,TRBV27,NA,12,CATIEGTDTQYF,TGTGCCACCATCGAGGGGACAGATACGCAGTATTTT
TRBJ2-1,NA,TRBV4-1,TRBD1,13,CASSQRQGNEQFF,TGCGCCAGCAGCCAACGACAGGGCAATGAGCAGTTCTTC
TRBJ2-3,NA,TRBV6-9,TRBD1,15,CASSFRDRGTDTQYF,TGTGCCAGCAGTTTTCGGGACAGGGGGACAGATACGCAGTATTTT
TRBJ1-2,NA,TRBV5-1,TRBD1,15,CASQAGTGGVDGYTF,TGCGCCAGCCAGGCAGGGACAGGGGGCGTAGATGGCTACACCTTC
TRBJ2-2,NA,TRBV11-2,NA,12,CASSSNTGELFF,TGTGCCAGCAGCTCCAACACCGGGGAGCTGTTTTTT
TRBJ2-1,few,TRBV18,TRBD2,15,CASSPETSGNNEQFF,TGTGCCAGCTCCCCGGAGACTAGCGGAAACAATGAGCAGTTCTTC
TRBJ2-2,NA,TRBV4-3,NA,15,CASSQDRASVGELFF,TGCGCCAGCAGCCAAGATCGCGCTAGCGTCGGGGAGCTGTTTTTT
TRBJ2-2,NA,TRBV5-4,NA,14,CASSPGTRTGELFF,TGTGCCAGCAGCCCAGGGACTCGCACCGGGGAGCTGTTTTTT
TRBJ2-5,NA,TRBV5-1,TRBD2,14,CASSAAGTSGAQYF,TGCGCCAGCAGCGCAGCCGGGACTAGCGGGGCCCAGTACTTC
TRBJ2-7,NA,TRBV7-7,TRBD2,15,CASSLASGSSYEQYF,TGTGCTAGCAGCTTAGCTAGCGGGAGCTCCTACGAGCAGTACTTC
TRBJ2-2,few,TRBV6-4,NA,17,CASSDDPRGTNTGELFF,TGTGCCAGCAGTGACGATCCCCGGGGGACGAACACCGGGGAGCTGTTTTTT
TRBJ1-4,NA,TRBV15,TRBD1,15,CATSSNRGSNEKLFF,TGTGCCACCAGCAGCAACAGGGGTTCTAATGAAAAACTGTTTTTT
TRBJ1-1,NA,TRBV6-1,NA,12,CASSVPKGDAFF,TGTGCCAGCAGTGTACCGAAAGGGGACGCTTTCTTT
TRBJ1-1,NA,TRBV30,TRBD1,16,CAWRSGTGSLNTEAFF,TGTGCCTGGCGCTCCGGGACAGGGTCTCTGAACACTGAAGCTTTCTTT
TRBJ1-5,NA,TRBV6-5,NA,15,CASSRGALSNQPQHF,TGTGCCAGCAGCCGCGGGGCCCTTAGCAATCAGCCCCAGCATTTT
TRBJ2-3,NA,TRBV6-1,NA,13,CASSESWVDTQYF,TGTGCCAGCAGTGAATCGTGGGTCGATACGCAGTATTTT
TRBJ2-7,NA,TRBV2,TRBD1,14,CASTPDRGSYEQYF,TGTGCCAGCACCCCGGACAGGGGTTCCTACGAGCAGTACTTC